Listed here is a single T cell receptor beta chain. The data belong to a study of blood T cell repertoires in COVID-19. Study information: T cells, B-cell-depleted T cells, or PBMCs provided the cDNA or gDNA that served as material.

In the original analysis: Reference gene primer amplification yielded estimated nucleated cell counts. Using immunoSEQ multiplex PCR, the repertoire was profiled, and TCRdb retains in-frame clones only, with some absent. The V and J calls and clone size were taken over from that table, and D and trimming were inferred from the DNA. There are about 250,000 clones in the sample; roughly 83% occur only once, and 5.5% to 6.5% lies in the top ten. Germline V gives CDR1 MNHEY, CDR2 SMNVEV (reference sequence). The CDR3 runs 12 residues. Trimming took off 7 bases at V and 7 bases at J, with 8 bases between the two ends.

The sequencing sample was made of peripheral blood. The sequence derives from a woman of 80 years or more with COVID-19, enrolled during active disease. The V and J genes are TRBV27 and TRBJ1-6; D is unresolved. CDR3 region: CASTIRNSPLHF. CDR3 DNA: TGTGCCAGCACGATCAGGAATTCACCCCTCCACTTT.